This T cell receptor beta chain derives from a study of shared clonotypes between healthy human individuals. Germline V gene data show CDR1 as SEHNR and CDR2 as FQNEAQ (reference sequence). There are 15 residues in the CDR3. Trimming removed 5 bases from V and 3 bases from J; junction bases left unmatched: 6. Genomic DNA belonging to each subset was distributed in equal measure over several immunoSEQ plates. Measured with immunoSEQ multiplex PCR; TCRdb has only the in-frame clones, and not every one. The repertoire holds about 1 million clones, with roughly 80% as singletons. Overall study findings and caveats: Naive subsets generally had larger estimated richness than memory subsets. With four donors compared, roughly 5% of naive CD4 clonotypes were shared.

CD45RA+ naive and CD45RA-negative memory subsets were separated from CD4+ cells. As regards this clone: The antigen is undetermined.

This TCR came from a man aged 18 to 30 in good health. This chain joins TRBV7-9 and TRBJ1-2; TRBD1 matches 10 bases. The sequenced sample consisted of memory CD4+ T cells sorted from blood. Indicated subset: CD45RA-negative fraction. CDR3 bases: TGTGCCAGCAGCCCACGACAGGGGGCGGACTATGGCTACACCTTC. This encodes CASSPRQGADYGYTF.